This TCR beta chain was recovered during a study of CD8+ T cells in alopecia areata (dated by TCRdb to between 2017 and 2018). The study in broad terms: Treated patients were enrolled in an open-label pilot trial of oral tofacitinib, 5 to 10 mg twice daily, for moderate-to-severe alopecia areata. Tofacitinib was given for 6 to 18 months, followed by 6 months of follow-up off drug to assess delayed response and recurrence. In treated patients, disease severity was measured using the SALT score, which gives the percentage of scalp surface area affected. To study T cell clonal expansion in alopecia areata, the researchers applied high-throughput TCRbeta sequencing to both the C3H/HeJ mouse model and human patients. On the human side, TCRbeta sequencing was run on scalp tissue and on sorted CD4+ and CD8+ peripheral blood T cells from healthy controls and from alopecia areata patients with either patchy or totalis/universalis disease. Patients on tofacitinib were biopsied at baseline and after 4 and 24 weeks of treatment, and several of the patients also had a later scalp biopsy. Clonality in the scalp was compared among normal scalp (n=4), patchy alopecia areata scalp (n=8), and alopecia totalis/universalis scalp (n=8). The RNA source kit depended on sample type: the PAXgene miRNA kit for fixed scalp, the miRNeasy kit for PBMCs, and the RNeasy kit for mouse skin. Amplification of TCRbeta CDR3 regions was done by immunoSEQ multiplex PCR using 35 Vbeta forward primers and 13 Jbeta reverse primers. The investigation overall reported the following: With tofacitinib, both scalp clonality and the number of expanded CD8+ clones among the top 100 scalp clones went down significantly. Because the treated cohort was small and included a single nonresponder, larger studies are needed to assess links between baseline CD8+ expansion and response. Lesional scalp, especially in alopecia totalis/universalis, showed higher clonality and more expanded CD8+ clones than normal scalp, suggesting antigenic drive. Unlike mouse skin, which is dominated by gammadelta T cells, normal human skin has resident alphabeta T cells that are also sequenced, and this complicates analysis of the scalp TCR repertoire. Compared with mice, TCR sequences shared between patients were less clear, possibly partly because of HLA diversity across the patient population. Many expanded lesional clones were found to persist in scalp and blood during tofacitinib treatment, and relapse after treatment cessation may be partly explained by this persistence.

Library prep was done by the immunoSEQ multiplex PCR assay. To provide template for TCR sequencing, every sample had RNA extracted and reverse transcribed into cDNA. First-strand cDNA was synthesized using SuperScript III with a 2:1 mix of oligo-dT and random hexamers. A synthetic immune receptor repertoire was used to assess amplification bias, and residual bias was removed computationally. From the authors' description of their analysis: After raw reads were preprocessed to remove errors, the CDR3 was defined following IMGT conventions as running from the conserved cysteine to phenylalanine. Clonality was calculated as 1 minus Shannon entropy normalized by log2 of the number of productive unique TCRs. Whether scalp clones were CD4 or CD8 was inferred by matching scalp TCRbeta sequences against CD4 and CD8 repertoires sorted from blood. TCRdb retrieved this table from immuneACCESS and kept in-frame rearrangements only. Not all clones are present; in checked studies, unresolved V genes account for under half, and no reason is known for the remainder. The V and J calls and clone size come from that table; D and trimming were worked out from the DNA. Within this sample are about 74,000 clones, with roughly 30% of them counted one time only. The leading ten clones occupy 15% of the sample.

CDR1 and CDR2 (LNHDA, SQIVND) derive from the germline V gene (reference sequence). The CDR3 goes from the cysteine to the phenylalanine over 15 residues. The read is trimmed to its CDR3 DNA, 45 bases read in frame from base 1. V is shortened by 6 bases, J by 2 bases, and the region joining them spans 15 bases. This specimen's time point label, interpreted: around 28 days on oral tofacitinib. The sample's treatment or condition, from its label and the paper: oral pan-JAK inhibitor, 5-10 mg twice daily. From alopecia areata patients, peripheral blood was collected along with lesional scalp punch biopsies. PBMCs were isolated by density centrifugation and stained for CD3, CD4 and CD8, and CD4+ and CD8+ T cells were sorted on a FACSAria. As concerns this clone: It has no known antigen specificity. No quality values exist for individual bases; no much larger clone is one base distant.

Recombination connected TRBV19 to TRBJ2-3; the D gene cannot be resolved beyond TRBD1 or TRBD2, each matching 5 bases. This sequence was found in a human donor with alopecia areata. Sequencing used CD8+ T cells sorted from blood, obtained at week 4, from a patient treated with tofacitinib. The sequenced DNA: TGTGCCAGTAGGTCAGGGCCCGGGGTCACAGATACGCAGTATTTT. This codes for CASRSGPGVTDTQYF.